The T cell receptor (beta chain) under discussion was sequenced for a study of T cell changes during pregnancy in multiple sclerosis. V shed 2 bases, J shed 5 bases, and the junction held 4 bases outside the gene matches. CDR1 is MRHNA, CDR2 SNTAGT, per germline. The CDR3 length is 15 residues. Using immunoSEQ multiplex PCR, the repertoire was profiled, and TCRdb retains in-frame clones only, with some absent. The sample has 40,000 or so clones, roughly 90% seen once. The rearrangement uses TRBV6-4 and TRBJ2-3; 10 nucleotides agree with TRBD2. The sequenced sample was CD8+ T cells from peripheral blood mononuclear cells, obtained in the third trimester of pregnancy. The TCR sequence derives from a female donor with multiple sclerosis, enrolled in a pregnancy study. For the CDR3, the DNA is TGTGCCAGCAGTGACGCAGCGGGAGGGGTAGATACGCAGTATTTT. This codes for CASSDAAGGVDTQYF.